A selection of T cell receptor beta chains follows, all from one sample in a study of blood T cell repertoires in COVID-19. The protocol was immunoSEQ multiplex PCR, while the TCRdb copy is restricted to in-frame clones and leaves out a portion. The sample holds approximately 150,000 clones, 70% to 90% seen once. Sequencing was done on a sample of peripheral blood. These receptors originate from a man aged 35 to 55 with acute or convalescent COVID-19. Both conserved end residues are part of each CDR3. Fields, in order: V gene, J gene, D gene, clone size, CDR3 protein, CDR3 DNA. D genes are given only for firm matches. Only part of the rows carry a size: once, few, many, or a class if the clone is expanded.

TRBV5-6	TRBJ1-2	TRBD1	few	CASSLGDSVSYGYTF	TGTGCCAGCAGCTTAGGGGACAGCGTTTCCTATGGCTACACCTTC
TRBV4-3	TRBJ1-4	.	.	CASSSGQGQEEKLFF	TGCGCCAGCAGTTCCGGGCAGGGTCAGGAAGAAAAACTGTTTTTT
TRBV6-5	TRBJ1-5	TRBD1	.	CASSSLRGLNQPQHF	TGTGCCAGCAGTTCCCTCAGGGGGCTCAATCAGCCCCAGCATTTT
TRBV12-3/TRBV12-4	TRBJ2-7	.	few	CASSPWDTYEQYF	TGTGCCAGCAGTCCGTGGGACACATACGAGCAGTACTTC
TRBV2	TRBJ2-3	.	.	CASRVGETDTQYF	TGTGCCAGCCGTGTGGGAGAGACAGATACGCAGTATTTT
TRBV27	TRBJ1-6	.	.	CASRGGANSPLHF	TGTGCCAGCCGGGGGGGGGCGAATTCACCCCTCCACTTT
TRBV27	TRBJ1-1	.	.	CASSLGSYTEAFF	TGTGCCAGCAGTTTGGGCAGTTACACTGAAGCTTTCTTT
TRBV18	TRBJ2-7	.	.	CASSPMKEEQYF	TGTGCCAGCTCACCAATGAAAGAGGAGCAGTACTTC
TRBV15	TRBJ2-5	.	.	CATSREKVRGEETQYF	TGTGCCACCAGCAGAGAGAAAGTCCGCGGGGAAGAGACCCAGTACTTC
TRBV6-6	TRBJ1-3	.	.	CASSYSDSSSGNTIYF	TGTGCCAGCAGTTACTCGGACTCGAGCTCTGGAAACACCATATATTTT
TRBV4-1	TRBJ2-1	.	once	CASSQRDSSRSYNEQFF	TGCGCCAGCAGCCAAAGAGATTCTAGTAGGTCCTACAATGAGCAGTTCTTC
TRBV4-1	TRBJ2-7	TRBD2	.	CASSKGLAEAYEQYF	TGCGCCAGCAGCAAGGGACTAGCGGAGGCCTACGAGCAGTACTTC
TRBV6-1	TRBJ2-3	.	.	CASSDRQGSTDTQYF	TGTGCCAGCAGTGATAGGCAGGGCAGCACAGATACGCAGTATTTT
TRBV6-5	TRBJ2-3	TRBD2	.	CASSRGGGDTQYF	TGTGCCAGCAGTCGGGGGGGCGGAGATACGCAGTATTTT
TRBV19	TRBJ1-5	.	.	CASSGPPGQNSNQPQHF	TGTGCCAGTAGTGGCCCCCCCGGACAAAATAGCAATCAGCCCCAGCATTTT
TRBV7-3	TRBJ2-7	.	.	CASTRRRADSYEQYF	TGTGCCAGCACCAGGAGGCGGGCCGACTCCTACGAGCAGTACTTC
TRBV29-1	TRBJ2-1	TRBD2	.	CSERTSGNEQFF	TGCAGCGAGAGGACTAGCGGTAATGAGCAGTTCTTC
TRBV28	TRBJ1-1	.	.	CASSPQGTMNTEAFF	TGTGCCAGCAGTCCCCAGGGTACCATGAACACTGAAGCTTTCTTT
TRBV19	TRBJ2-1	TRBD1	.	CASSPVGTVSYNEQFF	TGTGCCAGTAGTCCTGTAGGGACAGTTTCCTACAATGAGCAGTTCTTC
TRBV19	TRBJ1-5	TRBD1	.	CASKRQGVLNQPQHF	TGTGCCAGTAAGAGGCAGGGGGTCCTCAATCAGCCCCAGCATTTT
TRBV11-2	TRBJ2-2	TRBD1	.	CASSAGTGVSGELFF	TGTGCCAGCAGCGCCGGGACAGGGGTATCCGGGGAGCTGTTTTTT
TRBV19	TRBJ1-2	TRBD1	.	CASGTGSNYGYTF	TGTGCCAGTGGGACAGGGTCTAACTATGGCTACACCTTC
TRBV19	TRBJ1-5	.	few	CASRALTHKQPQHF	TGTGCCAGTAGGGCCCTCACCCATAAGCAGCCCCAGCATTTT
TRBV5-4	TRBJ1-1	TRBD1	.	CASSSRQGANTEAFF	TGTGCCAGCAGCTCAAGACAGGGGGCGAACACTGAAGCTTTCTTT
TRBV5-4	TRBJ2-5	TRBD1	.	CASSFGTGGSGETQYF	TGTGCCAGCAGCTTTGGGACAGGAGGGTCGGGAGAGACCCAGTACTTC
TRBV30	TRBJ1-1	TRBD1	.	CAWSGDSGKSAEAFF	TGTGCCTGGAGTGGGGACAGCGGAAAAAGCGCTGAAGCTTTCTTT
TRBV15	TRBJ2-3	TRBD2	few	CATSSARGLASDTQYF	TGTGCCACCAGCAGCGCCCGGGGACTAGCGTCCGATACGCAGTATTTT
TRBV5-1	TRBJ2-7	TRBD1	.	CASSPLSVGQSHEQYF	TGCGCCAGCAGCCCATTGTCCGTGGGACAGAGCCACGAGCAGTACTTC
TRBV19	TRBJ1-2	TRBD1	once	CASSIRTGVGYTF	TGTGCCAGTAGTATAAGGACAGGGGTCGGCTACACCTTC
TRBV2	TRBJ2-7	TRBD1	.	CASDRDRLTYEQYF	TGTGCCAGCGACCGGGACAGATTAACCTACGAGCAGTACTTC
TRBV5-1	TRBJ2-3	TRBD2	.	CASSFLAGVGDTQYF	TGCGCCAGCAGCTTCCTAGCGGGGGTGGGAGATACGCAGTATTTT
TRBV29-1	TRBJ1-2	.	.	CSVFRESGYTF	TGCAGCGTTTTCAGGGAAAGTGGCTACACCTTC
TRBV3-1/TRBV3-2	TRBJ1-2	TRBD1	.	CASSQDGDRDYGYTF	TGTGCCAGCAGCCAAGATGGGGACAGGGACTATGGCTACACCTTC
TRBV2	TRBJ2-6	.	.	CASSVAGRAGANVLTF	TGTGCCAGCAGTGTGGCCGGGAGAGCTGGGGCCAACGTCCTGACTTTC
TRBV6-1	TRBJ1-1	.	.	CASSEEWGLNTEAFF	TGTGCCAGCAGTGAAGAATGGGGCCTGAACACTGAAGCTTTCTTT
TRBV5-5	TRBJ1-5	.	.	CASSDGQHYSNQPQHF	TGTGCCAGCAGCGACGGACAGCACTATAGCAATCAGCCCCAGCATTTT
TRBV6-5	TRBJ2-1	TRBD2	.	CASSSSGGLNYNEQFF	TGTGCCAGCAGTTCTAGCGGGGGGCTGAACTACAATGAGCAGTTCTTC
TRBV9	TRBJ1-5	TRBD1	.	CASNKGGTGAQPQHF	TGTGCCAGCAATAAAGGGGGAACAGGGGCTCAGCCCCAGCATTTT
TRBV18	TRBJ1-1	.	.	CASSPVGENTEAFF	TGTGCCAGCTCACCTGTCGGGGAGAACACTGAAGCTTTCTTT
TRBV7-9	TRBJ2-5	.	.	CASSFTGIAGETQYF	TGTGCCAGCAGCTTTACAGGGATTGCGGGAGAGACCCAGTACTTC
TRBV4-1	TRBJ1-1	TRBD1	.	CASSQNPEGARGTEAFF	TGCGCCAGCAGCCAAAATCCCGAGGGGGCTAGGGGCACTGAAGCTTTCTTT
TRBV6-2/TRBV6-3	TRBJ2-3	TRBD2	.	CASNPTGGEWDTQYF	TGTGCCAGCAACCCGACGGGAGGCGAGTGGGATACGCAGTATTTT
TRBV7-6	TRBJ1-1	.	few	CASSLDRDPMNTEAFF	TGTGCCAGCAGTTTGGACAGAGACCCAATGAACACTGAAGCTTTCTTT
TRBV18	TRBJ2-5	.	.	CASSPPNGGLRETQYF	TGTGCCAGCTCACCGCCAAACGGGGGGCTCAGAGAGACCCAGTACTTC
TRBV28	TRBJ1-2	.	.	CASINSNYGYTF	TGTGCCAGCATTAACTCCAACTATGGCTACACCTTC
TRBV5-4	TRBJ1-6	TRBD1	.	CASSPTGVNSPLHF	TGTGCCAGCAGCCCGACAGGGGTGAACTCACCCCTCCACTTT
TRBV19	TRBJ1-5	TRBD1	few	CATQTGYPPQHF	TGTGCCACTCAGACAGGGTATCCGCCCCAGCATTTT
TRBV10-2	TRBJ2-3	TRBD2	.	CASTPGLAGVDTQYF	TGCGCCAGCACCCCGGGACTAGCGGGGGTAGATACGCAGTATTTT
TRBV28	TRBJ1-3	.	.	CASSPARGISGNTIYF	TGTGCCAGCAGTCCAGCCCGGGGGATCTCTGGAAACACCATATATTTT